This T cell receptor (beta chain) was captured in a study of shared clonotypes between healthy human individuals (dated by TCRdb to between 2020 and 2021). In terms of the full investigation: A few men and a couple of women, aged 18 to 49 years, made up the cohort. For each donor, CD4 naive and CD4 memory were each run on three plates, CD8 naive on two plates, and CD8 memory on one plate. To estimate repertoire size and how much clonotypes are shared between individuals, the study performed deep sequencing of blood TCR repertoires from about five healthy adults. To increase sequencing depth and limit assay-specific biases, TCR repertoire library preparation and sequencing were carried out by different laboratories using diverse techniques. Each donor's leukapheresis produced roughly between roughly 0.85 and 9 billion PBMCs. What the study reported, not specific to this receptor: Incomplete sequencing was indicated by rarefaction of sorted-subset datasets, despite the large sequencing depth. The small number of donors limited the genetic and exposure-history diversity represented. Compared with non-shared clonotypes, clonotypes shared by all four sorted-subset donors had higher generation probabilities. Sampling was restricted to blood, and TCR repertoires in tissue are likely to differ from TCR repertoires in blood. Pairwise subsampling led to the expectation that sequencing depth would affect the degree of clonotype sharing among donors. Across a handful of donors, approximately 5% of naive CD4, approximately 3.5% of naive CD8, approximately 2.5% of memory CD4, and 0.4% of memory CD8 clonotypes were shared. Naive subsets generally had larger estimated clonotype richness than memory subsets.

The V end loses 6 bases and the J end loses 4 bases, and a stretch of 9 bases separates them. CDR1 SEHNR and CDR2 FQNEAQ are derived from the germline V gene (reference sequence). The CDR3 numbers 12 residues from cysteine through phenylalanine. The kept DNA is CDR3 alone, 36 bases in frame from the first base. Using the deep immunoSEQ assay, multiplex PCR amplified TCR CDR3 regions from genomic DNA. Extracted genomic DNA from each cell subset was spread evenly across all wells of several immunoSEQ 96-well plates, with each plate serving as a replicate. Each replicate PCR for sorted subsets received approximately 220 ng genomic DNA, equal to tens of thousands of T cell genomes. The purified libraries were quantified using a Qubit 3.0 fluorometer, sized with a Bioanalyzer 2100, and then quantified again using the KAPA Library Quantification kit. A separate single-read 150-cycle Illumina NextSeq 550 flow cell was used to sequence each immunoSEQ 96-well plate. From the authors' description of their analysis: Because the immunoSEQ output included only junctional sequences and no quality scores, the filtering could not be the same as the filtering used for full-length reads. Sequences were annotated with PyIR, a Python wrapper for IgBLAST v1.9, using IMGT germline references to assign V/J genes and CDR3. Reads were removed for weak V/J assignments (E-value above 1e-6), missing CDR3, stop codons, out-of-frame junctions, or ambiguous translated residues. V3J clonotypes were defined by identical inferred V gene, J gene, and CDR3 amino acid sequence. Percentage overlap between repertoires was computed as shared unique clonotypes divided by the size of the smaller repertoire. Richness of each repertoire was evaluated using RTK rarefaction, the Chao1 estimator, and Recon v2.1 estimates of unobserved clonotypes. For all TCRbeta clonotypes obtained by the gDNA method from a handful of donors, generation probabilities were computed with OLGA. TCRdb re-hosts the immuneACCESS table, in-frame sequences only. Its copies lack some clones; in the studies checked, an unresolved V gene accounts for under half of them, and the cause for the rest is not known. V, J and clone size are taken as reported in that table, and D and trimming were inferred from the DNA itself. The sample yields about 680,000 clones; roughly nine tenths were counted once. About 24% of the sample lies in the top ten.

Comments on this clone: Its antigen specificity is not known. No per-base quality is available; no much larger clone lies one base away.

CD8 naive samples were CD45RO-negative cells positively selected for CCR7, giving a CD45RA+CCR7+ population that excluded TemRA cells. Donors were healthy HIV-negative adults with no recently reported acute infections or vaccinations. Every donor was a Caucasian adult residing in Nashville, Tennessee, USA. Blood was obtained by leukapheresis, after which PBMCs were separated by Ficoll-Histopaque density gradient centrifugation and cryopreserved in liquid nitrogen vapor phase. Purity and quantity of every magnetically sorted T cell population were checked by analytical flow cytometry. Each sorted fraction had its genomic DNA isolated and then quantified by UV absorbance on a Nanodrop 2000c.

This chain joins TRBV7-9 to TRBJ1-1; no D gene can be assigned with confidence. Sequenced material: naive CD8+ T cells sorted from blood. According to the study, the label for this sample's cell subset or site signals: CD45RA+CCR7+. This clonotype was obtained from a man aged 25-40 years in good health. The nucleotides are TGTGCCAGCAGGTACGCGGGCACTGAAGCTTTCTTT. Protein translation: CASRYAGTEAFF.